Each of the 9 T cell receptor beta chains below was sequenced from the same sample in a study of shared clonotypes between healthy human individuals. Sequencing was performed with immunoSEQ multiplex PCR; in TCRdb, only in-frame clones are kept and a portion is missing. The sample lists some 1,100,000 clones; around 78% were seen once. The sample comprised memory CD4+ T cells from PBMCs. Noted subset: CD45RA-negative fraction. All receptors come from a man aged 18 to 35 in good health. Some clones in this sample may be carry-over from other donors' samples.

This sequence joins TRBV19 and TRBJ2-1; TRBD1 is a possible D gene (6 bases). Germline lookup yields CDR1 LNHDA and CDR2 SQIVND (reference sequence). With 4 bases removed from V and 0 bases from J, the gap between germline ends came to 13 bases. This CDR3 comprises 16 residues. For the CDR3, the DNA is TGTGCCAGTAGTACCTGGACAGCCGGCTCCTACAATGAGCAGTTCTTC. Its translation is CASSTWTAGSYNEQFF.

The chain is built from TRBV6-6 and TRBJ2-7, with D maybe TRBD2 (5 bases). The V gene lost 4 bases and the J gene lost 5 bases, with 18 bases spanning the gap. There are 15 residues in the CDR3. Per the germline V gene, CDR1 is MNHNY and CDR2 is SVGAGI (reference sequence). CDR3 coding DNA: TGTGCCAGCAGTTTTTTCACGGGGTTTGTCAACGAGCAGTACTTC. This encodes CASSFFTGFVNEQYF.

This clone was seen a handful of times. The sample holds other DNA sequences that translate to the same CDR3. The chain couples TRBV28 to TRBJ1-5, with D hard to call. CDR1 and CDR2 (germline): MDHEN, SYDVKM. The CDR3 has 11 amino acids. The V gene lost 5 bases and the J gene lost 4 bases, with 3 bases spanning the gap. CDR3 region: CASSQNQPQHF. CDR3 in DNA: TGTGCCAGCAGTCAGAATCAGCCCCAGCATTTT.

DNA of the CDR3: TGTGCCAGCAGTTTAAGTGGGTATGGGGACTATGGCTACACCTTC. Translating it yields CASSLSGYGDYGYTF. The chain links TRBV28 to TRBJ1-2; no reliable D call. CDR3 length: 15 amino acids. V gave up 2 bases and J gave up 3 bases, with 13 bases separating them. Per germline, CDR1 MDHEN and CDR2 SYDVKM.

This chain links TRBV27 with TRBJ1-3; D unresolved. From germline, CDR1 is MNHEY and CDR2 SMNVEV (reference sequence). Trimming shortened V by 6 bases and J by 0 bases, and 12 bases separated the two germline ends. This CDR3 spans 15 amino acids. In DNA, the CDR3 is TGTGCCAGCAGACAGAGGCCAGACTCTGGAAACACCATATATTTT. It encodes CASRQRPDSGNTIYF.

This clone was detected ten times or more. This rearrangement joins TRBV28 to TRBJ1-2, with 9 positions matching TRBD1. The germline gives CDR1 MDHEN, CDR2 SYDVKM. The CDR3 extends over 15 amino acids. The trim removed 6 bases at V and 6 bases at J, leaving 11 bases unmatched. The CDR3 region is CASSLSGQGLHGYTF. The CDR3 DNA reads TGTGCCAGCAGCCTTTCGGGACAGGGACTCCATGGCTACACCTTC.

The chain carries TRBV11-3 and TRBJ2-1; 9 nucleotides agree with TRBD2. Germline CDR1 SGHNT, CDR2 YENEEA. The CDR3 runs 14 residues. The V segment lost 3 bases and the J segment 6 bases; nucleotides outside the gene matches: 3. The CDR3 here is CASSFSGSFNEQFF. CDR3 coding DNA: TGTGCCAGCAGCTTTAGCGGGAGCTTCAATGAGCAGTTCTTC.

This chain uses TRBV7-9 with TRBJ2-1, with TRBD2 matching 13 bases. The CDR3 consists of 17 residues. Trimming took 0 bases from V and 4 from J; bases not matched to a gene: 3. Germline V gene lookup returns CDR1 SEHNR and CDR2 FQNEAQ (reference sequence). The CDR3 here is CASSLAATSGGYNEQFF. The DNA for the CDR3 is TGTGCCAGCAGCTTAGCCGCGACTAGCGGGGGGTACAATGAGCAGTTCTTC.

The V gene is TRBV6-1, the J gene TRBJ2-5; no clear D gene. Germline loops: CDR1 MNHNS, CDR2 SASEGT. The V and J ends lost 2 bases and 5 bases respectively, with 27 bases between them. The CDR3 spans 19 residues. The CDR3 region is CASSENVGLWTASSETQYF. As DNA, the CDR3 is TGTGCCAGCAGTGAAAATGTCGGTCTTTGGACGGCAAGTTCTGAGACCCAGTACTTC.